This TCR beta chain emerged from a study of blood T cell repertoires in COVID-19. CDR3 length: 15 residues. Per the germline V gene, CDR1 is KGHSH and CDR2 is LQKENI. V was pared by 3 bases and J by 1 base, with 12 bases between. Method: immunoSEQ multiplex PCR; TCRdb's copy keeps in-frame clones and lacks some. The repertoire holds 360,000 or so clones, with around nine tenths as singletons. Sequenced input: PBMCs or T cells enriched from blood (not recorded which). This clonotype was sampled from a young woman who had recovered from COVID-19. V and J are TRBV18 and TRBJ1-2; D gene unclear. The CDR3 reads CASSPRLGLNYGYTF. CDR3 sequence (DNA): TGTGCCAGCTCACCCCGGCTGGGCCTTAACTATGGCTACACCTTC.